There are many counts of the clone carrying this TCR beta chain. No antigen is known for it. Sample time point: sample taken at primary tumor resection. Whole RNA came from tumor, nontumor lung or frozen PBMC and was sequenced without being sorted. Patients with untreated early-stage non-small cell lung cancer, numbering 72, were the donors. This record comes from a study of spatial heterogeneity in lung cancer. Across the whole study: Unique TCR and UMI combinations averaged more than ten appearances each in raw reads.

Overall study results and limits: Whereas they appeared in blood less at follow-up, ubiquitous expanded tumor TCRs appeared there more at resection.

MiXCR, run by TCRdb on the 5' RACE reads, gives a single entry per CDR3 protein. The table records just under 95,000 distinct CDR3 sequences, around 12% of them present only once. V shed 6 bases and J shed 7 bases, with 16 bases lying between them. The CDR3 covers 14 residues. Germline V gives CDR1 SGHTA, CDR2 FQGNSA. The chain recombines TRBV7-2 with TRBJ1-5; tentative D call: TRBD1 (6 bases). The sample was PBMCs, taken at surgery. The TCR sequence derives from a male donor with early-stage non-small cell lung cancer. The CDR3 coding sequence is TGTGCCAGCAGGAAACAGGGAATCGGGCAGCCCCAGCATTTT. The encoded protein is CASRKQGIGQPQHF.